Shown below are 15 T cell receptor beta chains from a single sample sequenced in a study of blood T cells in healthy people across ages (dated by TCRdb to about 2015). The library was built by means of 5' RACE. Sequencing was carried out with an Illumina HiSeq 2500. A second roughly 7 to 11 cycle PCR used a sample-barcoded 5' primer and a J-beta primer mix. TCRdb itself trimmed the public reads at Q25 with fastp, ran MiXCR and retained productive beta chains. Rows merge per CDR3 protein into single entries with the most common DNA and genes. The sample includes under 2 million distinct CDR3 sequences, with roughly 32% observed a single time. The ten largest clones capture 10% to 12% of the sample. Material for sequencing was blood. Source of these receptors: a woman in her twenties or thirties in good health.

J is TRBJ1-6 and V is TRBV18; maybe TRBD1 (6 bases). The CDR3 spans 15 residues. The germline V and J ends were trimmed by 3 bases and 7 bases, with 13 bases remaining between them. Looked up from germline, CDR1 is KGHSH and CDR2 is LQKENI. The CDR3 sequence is CASSPSEDRNSPLHF. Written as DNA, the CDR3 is TGTGCCAGCTCACCCTCGGAGGACAGAAATTCACCCCTCCACTTT.

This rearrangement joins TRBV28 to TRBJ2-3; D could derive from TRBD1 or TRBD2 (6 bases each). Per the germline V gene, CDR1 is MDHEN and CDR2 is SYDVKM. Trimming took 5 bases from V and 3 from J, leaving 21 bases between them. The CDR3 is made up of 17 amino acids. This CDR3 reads CASSGLQGLIPTDTQYF. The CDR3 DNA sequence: TGTGCCAGCAGTGGACTACAGGGTCTTATCCCTACAGATACGCAGTATTTT.

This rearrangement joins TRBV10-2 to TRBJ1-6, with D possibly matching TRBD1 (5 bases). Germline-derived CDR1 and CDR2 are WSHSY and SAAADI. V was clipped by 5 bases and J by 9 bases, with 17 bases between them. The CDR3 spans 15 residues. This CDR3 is CASSYEGTPVSPLHF. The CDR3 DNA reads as TGCGCCAGCAGTTACGAGGGGACCCCGGTTTCACCCCTCCACTTT.

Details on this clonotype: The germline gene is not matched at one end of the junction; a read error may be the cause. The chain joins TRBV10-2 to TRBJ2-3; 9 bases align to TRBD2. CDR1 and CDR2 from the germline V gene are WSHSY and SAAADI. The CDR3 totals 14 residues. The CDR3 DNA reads TGCGCCAACAGTGATGGCGGGGGGGCAGATACGCAGTATTTT. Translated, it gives CANSDGGGADTQYF.

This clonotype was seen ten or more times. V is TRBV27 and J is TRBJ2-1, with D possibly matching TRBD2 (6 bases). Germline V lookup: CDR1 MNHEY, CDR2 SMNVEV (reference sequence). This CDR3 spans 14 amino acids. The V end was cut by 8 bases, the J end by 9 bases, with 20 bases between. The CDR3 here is CASGPSTRGAEQFF. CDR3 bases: TGTGCCAGCGGCCCTTCGACTAGAGGGGCTGAGCAGTTCTTC.

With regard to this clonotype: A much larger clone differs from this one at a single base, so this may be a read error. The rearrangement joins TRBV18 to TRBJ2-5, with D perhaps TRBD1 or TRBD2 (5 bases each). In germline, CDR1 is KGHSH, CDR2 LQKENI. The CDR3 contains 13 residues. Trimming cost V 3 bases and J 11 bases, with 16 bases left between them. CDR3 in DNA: TGTGCCAGCTCACCCGGGGCACGGAATGAGCAGTACTTC. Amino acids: CASSPGARNEQYF.

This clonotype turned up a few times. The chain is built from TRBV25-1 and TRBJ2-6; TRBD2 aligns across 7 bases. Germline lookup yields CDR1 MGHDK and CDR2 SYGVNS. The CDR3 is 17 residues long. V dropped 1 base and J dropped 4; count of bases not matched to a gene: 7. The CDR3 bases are TGTGCCAGCAGTGAATCGCTCGGGAGGTCAGGGGCCAACGTCCTGACTTTC. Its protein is CASSESLGRSGANVLTF.

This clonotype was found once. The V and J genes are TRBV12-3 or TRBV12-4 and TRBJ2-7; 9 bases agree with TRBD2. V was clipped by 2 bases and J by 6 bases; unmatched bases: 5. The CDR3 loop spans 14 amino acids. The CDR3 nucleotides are TGTGCCAGCAGTTTAACAGGCGGGGGGGTCGAGCAGTACTTC. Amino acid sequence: CASSLTGGGVEQYF.

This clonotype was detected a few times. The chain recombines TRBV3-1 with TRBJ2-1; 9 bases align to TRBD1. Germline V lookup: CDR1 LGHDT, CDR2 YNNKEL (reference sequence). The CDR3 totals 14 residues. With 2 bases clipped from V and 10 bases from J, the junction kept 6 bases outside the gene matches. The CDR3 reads CASSQTNRGREQFF. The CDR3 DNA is TGTGCCAGCAGCCAAACGAACAGGGGGCGAGAGCAGTTCTTC.

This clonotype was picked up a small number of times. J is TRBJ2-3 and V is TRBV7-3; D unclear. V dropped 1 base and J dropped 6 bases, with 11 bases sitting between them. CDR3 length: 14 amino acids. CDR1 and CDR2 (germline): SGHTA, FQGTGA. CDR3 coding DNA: TGTGCCAGCAGCTTAAACCGAGGAGTGGATACGCAGTATTTT. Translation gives CASSLNRGVDTQYF.

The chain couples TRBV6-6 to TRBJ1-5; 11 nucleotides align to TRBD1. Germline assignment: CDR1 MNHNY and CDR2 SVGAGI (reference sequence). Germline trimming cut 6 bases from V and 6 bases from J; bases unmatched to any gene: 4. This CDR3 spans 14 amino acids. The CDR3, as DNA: TGTGCCAGCAGACCTGGGACAGGGGGTCAGCCCCAGCATTTT. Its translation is CASRPGTGGQPQHF.

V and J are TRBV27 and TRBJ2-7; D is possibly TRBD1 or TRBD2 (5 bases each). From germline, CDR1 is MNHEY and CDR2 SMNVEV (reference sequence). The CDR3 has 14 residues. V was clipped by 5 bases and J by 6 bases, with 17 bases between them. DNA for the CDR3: TGTGCCAGCAGTACCGGGACCGCGTTCCGCGAGCAGTACTTC. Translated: CASSTGTAFREQYF.

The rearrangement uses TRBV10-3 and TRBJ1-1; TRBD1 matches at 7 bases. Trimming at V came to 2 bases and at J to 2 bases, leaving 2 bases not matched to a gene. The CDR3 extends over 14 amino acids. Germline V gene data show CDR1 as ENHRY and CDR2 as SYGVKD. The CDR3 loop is CAISERGPNTEAFF. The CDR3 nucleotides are TGTGCCATCAGTGAGAGGGGGCCAAACACTGAAGCTTTCTTT.

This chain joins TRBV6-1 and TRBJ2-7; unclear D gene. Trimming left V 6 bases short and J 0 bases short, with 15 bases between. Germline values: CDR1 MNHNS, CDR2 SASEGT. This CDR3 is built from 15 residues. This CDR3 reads CASRLTASPSYEQYF. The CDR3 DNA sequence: TGTGCCAGCAGACTGACCGCCTCTCCCTCCTACGAGCAGTACTTC.

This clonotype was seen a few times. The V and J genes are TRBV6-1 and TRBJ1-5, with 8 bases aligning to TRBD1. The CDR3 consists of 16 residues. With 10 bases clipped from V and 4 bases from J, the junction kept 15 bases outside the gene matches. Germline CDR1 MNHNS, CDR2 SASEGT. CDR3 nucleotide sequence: TGTGCCACCCAACGGGCAGGGGGCCGGGGAAATCAGCCCCAGCATTTT. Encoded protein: CATQRAGGRGNQPQHF.